These 15 T cell receptor beta chains share one sample of origin, sequenced in a study of beta chain features in type 1 diabetes listed by TCRdb under 2018. Preparation of the library involved the immunoSEQ multiplex PCR assay. The High Capacity cDNA Reverse Transcription Kit was used to reverse transcribe all of the isolated RNA, meaning that expressed TCRB transcripts were what got sequenced. TCRdb retrieved this table from immuneACCESS and kept in-frame rearrangements only. Not all clones are present; in checked studies, unresolved V genes account for under half, and no reason is known for the remainder. The sample includes hundreds of thousands of clones, with 6.5% to 10% observed a single time. Of the sample, 0.44% is held by the ten largest clones. Specimen: central memory CD4+ T cells from blood. The receptors shown here come from a woman younger than 35 in good health.

The chain combines TRBV7-2 with TRBJ1-2; 8 bases line up with TRBD1. V shed 6 bases and J 3 bases; nucleotides not matched to a gene: 3. Germline values: CDR1 SGHTA, CDR2 FQGNSA. The CDR3 spans 13 residues. The CDR3 spells CASRLTGDYGYTF. CDR3 nucleotide sequence: TGTGCCAGCAGGCTGACAGGGGACTATGGCTACACCTTC. Full variable domain (missing parts from reference TRBV7-2 and TRBJ1-2): GAGVSQSPSNKVTEKGKDVELRCDPISGHTALYWYRQSLGQGLEFLIYFQGNSAPDKSGLPSDRFSAERTGGSVSTLTIQRTQQEDSAVYLCASRLTGDYGYTFGSGTRLTVV.

This clone was seen ten or more times. This chain connects TRBV2 to TRBJ2-5; D gene uncertain. Germline loops: CDR1 SNHLY, CDR2 FYNNEI. This CDR3 has 11 residues. Trimming took off 5 bases at V and 3 bases at J, with 4 bases between the two ends. The CDR3 sequence is CASSLEETQYF. The CDR3 nucleotides read TGTGCCAGCAGTCTCGAAGAGACCCAGTACTTC.

V usage is TRBV11-1 and J usage is TRBJ2-1; 9 bases line up with TRBD1. Germline loops: CDR1 SGHAT, CDR2 FQDESV (reference sequence). Trimming at V came to 5 bases and at J to 6 bases, leaving 8 bases not matched to a gene. The length of the CDR3 is 15 residues. DNA of the CDR3: TGTGCCAGCAGCCCCCGGGACAGGGAACGCAATGAGCAGTTCTTC. The encoded protein is CASSPRDRERNEQFF.

This clone was detected ten times or more. The chain carries TRBV5-1 and TRBJ2-5, with TRBD1 identical over 11 bases. This CDR3 spans 16 amino acids. Germline CDR1 is SGHRS and CDR2 is YFSETQ. V gave up 3 bases and J gave up 0 bases; unmatched junction bases: 4. CDR3 DNA: TGCGCCAGCAGCTCGGGGACAGGGGGGTACCAAGAGACCCAGTACTTC. Translating it yields CASSSGTGGYQETQYF. Looking up the rest from reference TRBV5-1 and TRBJ2-5 gives the full variable domain: KAGVTQTPRYLIKTRGQQVTLSCSPISGHRSVSWYQQTPGQGLQFLFEYFSETQRNKGNFPGRFSGRQFSNSRSEMNVSTLELGDSALYLCASSSGTGGYQETQYFGPGTRLLVL.

This clone showed up just a few times. The rearrangement uses TRBV7-9 and TRBJ1-4; D perhaps matches TRBD1 (5 bases). The CDR3 length is 14 residues. Germline assignment: CDR1 SEHNR and CDR2 FQNEAQ (reference sequence). V dropped 1 base and J dropped 8 bases, with 11 bases sitting between them. The CDR3 reads CASSLGGGLEKLFF. CDR3 bases: TGTGCCAGCAGCTTAGGCGGGGGTTTGGAAAAACTGTTTTTT.

CDR3 coding DNA: TGTGCCAGCAGTCAGGGGAGTGGGGCGTCTGGGGCCAACGTCCTGACTTTC. Translating it yields CASSQGSGASGANVLTF. This chain connects TRBV2 to TRBJ2-6, with TRBD1 as a possible D gene (6 bases). Per germline, CDR1 SNHLY and CDR2 FYNNEI. This CDR3 comprises 17 residues. V lost 5 bases and J 1 base, leaving 15 bases between the germline ends.

The sample holds many counts of this clone. This sequence joins TRBV5-6 and TRBJ1-2; no firm D call. V was clipped by 3 bases and J by 4 bases, with 16 bases between them. Germline V gene data show CDR1 as SGHDT and CDR2 as YYEEEE. The CDR3 contains 15 residues. In nucleotides, the CDR3 is TGTGCCAGCAGCTCGAACCCTACCCTCTCCTATGGCTACACCTTC. This encodes CASSSNPTLSYGYTF. Full variable domain (missing parts from reference TRBV5-6 and TRBJ1-2): DAGVTQSPTHLIKTRGQQVTLRCSPKSGHDTVSWYQQALGQGPQFIFQYYEEEERQRGNFPDRFSGHQFPNYSSELNVNALLLGDSALYLCASSSNPTLSYGYTFGSGTRLTVV.

A few counts support this clone. The rearrangement links TRBV6-5 to TRBJ1-2, with 8 bases fitting TRBD1. CDR3 length equals 14 residues. The ends lost 6 bases at V and 6 bases at J; junction bases unmatched: 9. Germline values: CDR1 MNHEY, CDR2 SVGAGI. The CDR3 sequence is CASSDRGNKDGYTF. The CDR3 DNA follows: TGTGCCAGCAGCGACAGGGGAAATAAGGATGGCTACACCTTC.

This rearrangement joins TRBV6-1 to TRBJ1-2; 10 bases agree with TRBD1. Germline V gene data show CDR1 as MNHNS and CDR2 as SASEGT. J was trimmed by 3 bases and V by 8 bases; bases with no gene match: 9. The CDR3 is made up of 15 amino acids. Written as DNA, the CDR3 is TGTGCCAGCTCGGTGTTGACAGGGGGCGACTATGGCTACACCTTC. This sequence encodes CASSVLTGGDYGYTF.

The chain is built from TRBV7-8 and TRBJ2-3, with D unresolved. V was pared by 3 bases and J by 1 base, with 8 bases between. CDR1 is SGHVS, CDR2 FQNEAQ, per germline. The CDR3 sequence is 14 residues long. CDR3 loop: CASSLNGRTDTQYF. The CDR3 region has the DNA TGTGCCAGCAGCTTGAACGGACGCACAGATACGCAGTATTTT.

This clone has only a few counts. The chain couples TRBV28 to TRBJ2-7; the D gene is possibly TRBD2 (5 bases). CDR1 and CDR2 from the germline V gene are MDHEN and SYDVKM. V was shortened by 2 bases and J by 9 bases, with 11 bases between the two germline ends. This CDR3 is 12 amino acids long. The CDR3 here is CASSLPARGQYF. DNA of the CDR3: TGTGCCAGCAGTTTACCCGCCCGGGGGCAGTACTTC.

This clone has a handful of counts. The chain employs TRBV4-2 and TRBJ2-3; 14 bases fit TRBD2. The CDR3 runs to 20 residues. Trimming removed 4 bases from V and 2 bases from J; junction bases left unmatched: 14. CDR1 and CDR2 from the germline V gene are LGHNA and YNFKEQ. In DNA, the CDR3 is TGTGCCAGCAGCCCCGCAAGGGAGACTAGCGGGAGGGAAAACACAGATACGCAGTATTTT. This sequence encodes CASSPARETSGRENTDTQYF.

This clone was detected many times. This CDR3 reads CASSKSAGIPYEQYF. CDR3 in DNA: TGTGCCAGCAGCAAAAGCGCAGGGATCCCCTACGAGCAGTACTTC. The chain uses TRBV21-1 and TRBJ2-7; TRBD1 is taken as the D call from the table, unchecked against the DNA. TRBV21-1 is designated a pseudogene. The CDR3 is 15 amino acids.

This clone was recorded at least ten times. The same CDR3 can be traced to other DNA sequences in this sample. V gene TRBV28 combines with J gene TRBJ1-4; D is ambiguous. The V gene lost 3 bases and the J gene lost 8 bases, with 4 bases spanning the gap. CDR3 length: 11 residues. The germline V gene has CDR1 MDHEN and CDR2 SYDVKM. CDR3 loop: CASSLNEKLFF. CDR3 DNA sequence: TGTGCCAGCAGTTTGAACGAAAAACTGTTTTTT.

The chain joins TRBV15 to TRBJ2-1; possible D gene TRBD2, 6 bases. V was shortened by 2 bases and J by 0 bases, with 17 bases between the two germline ends. Looked up from germline, CDR1 is LNHNV and CDR2 is YYDKDF (reference sequence). CDR3 length: 18 amino acids. CDR3 sequence reads: CATSRWSRTGSSYNEQFF. Here the CDR3 DNA reads TGTGCCACCAGCAGATGGTCCCGGACCGGGAGCTCCTACAATGAGCAGTTCTTC.